Listed below are T cell receptor beta chains from one sample, sequenced in a study of cytomegalovirus exposure and HLA in healthy donors. The assay was immunoSEQ multiplex PCR, and TCRdb's table has in-frame clones only and misses some. This sample carries about 140,000 clones, roughly 79% of them seen once, and the ten largest clones take roughly 1.4%. The sample taken for sequencing was PBMCs. The receptor source for this set is a man in his thirties or forties in good health and CMV-seropositive. Both conserved end residues are trimmed from each CDR3. Fields, in order: V gene, J gene, CDR3 protein.

>TRBV5-1|TRBJ2-1
ASSIIAGVENEQF
>TRBV27|TRBJ2-3
ASSPRGAGGPTDTQY
>TRBV6-1|TRBJ1-4
ASSEWGGINEKLF
>TRBV7-8|TRBJ2-7
ASSFGGANSYEQY
>TRBV29-1|TRBJ2-5
SVDRTGGETQY
>TRBV28|TRBJ2-1
ASSPTAYNDNEQF
>TRBV6-1|TRBJ2-5
ASSDLLAGLQETQY
>TRBV5-4|-
ASSLIGGGEQY
>TRBV6-1|TRBJ1-1
ASSEVGGAF
>TRBV14|TRBJ1-1
ASSLLPGAQAF
>TRBV25-1|TRBJ1-2
ASSEASGTDYGYT
>TRBV25-1|TRBJ2-3
ASREKLTQY
>TRBV18|TRBJ2-7
ASSPLNGIRQGEQY
>TRBV5-6|TRBJ1-2
ASSLLTGGYGYT
>TRBV11-2|TRBJ2-7
ASSLTLTSGAYEQY
>TRBV13|TRBJ2-7
ASSSGLAGGYEQY
>TRBV28|TRBJ2-1
ASGGGGRHNEQF
>TRBV19|TRBJ2-7
ASSATTGSYEQY
>TRBV15|TRBJ1-1
ATSSDQTRREAF
>TRBV5-6|TRBJ1-1
ASSLKGISSNTEAF
>TRBV5-1|TRBJ1-1
ASSLAVGGTEAF
>TRBV6-5|TRBJ2-1
ASSYVTSGGNEQF
>TRBV5-4|TRBJ2-2
ASSPGLAGVGTGELF
>TRBV5-1|TRBJ1-1
ASKPNEETEAF
>TRBV4-2|TRBJ2-1
ASSTSLEQF
>TRBV5-1|TRBJ2-1
ASDSSGRVLNEQF